This section outlines one T cell receptor (beta chain) sequence together with its context. Assay used: immunoSEQ multiplex PCR; TCRdb lists only in-frame clones, some missing. The table includes 2 million to 2.5 million clones, more than 90% detected once. The entry originates in a study of shared clonotypes between healthy human individuals. The CDR3 length is 20 residues. The germline V gene has CDR1 KGHSH and CDR2 LQKENI. V dropped 3 bases and J dropped 0 bases, with 21 bases sitting between them. V usage is TRBV18 and J usage is TRBJ1-6; D is undetermined. This clonotype was sampled from a man between 18 and 35 years old in good health. Sequenced sample: naive CD4+ T cells sorted from blood. As for subset: CD45RA+ positively selected. The CDR3 DNA reads as TGTGCCAGCTCACCGATACCTATACCGAAGACGAGCTCCTATAATTCACCCCTCCACTTT. Its protein is CASSPIPIPKTSSYNSPLHF.